The clone carrying this TCR beta chain was observed many times. These data originate in a study of neurological immune-mediated disorders. A blood bank in Maryland, USA, provided the volunteers who served as healthy controls. Input was over 800,000 sorted T cells, either CD4+ or CD8+. This CDR3 has 15 residues. Germline loops: CDR1 LGHDT, CDR2 YNNKEL (reference sequence). V lost 3 bases and J lost 3, with 12 bases in between. The cDNA was synthesized by means of template-switch 5'RACE, which was carried out with 10-nucleotide random UMIs. TCRdb re-called the 5' RACE reads through MiXCR, storing one row per CDR3 protein. The sample lists more than 25,000 distinct CDR3 sequences; under 5% were seen once.

This TCR derives from a woman in her thirties or forties in good health. The rearrangement links TRBV3-1 to TRBJ2-1, with D maybe TRBD1 (5 bases). Sequencing was done on a sample of CD4+ T cells from blood. The chain's CDR3 is CASSQLRTHYNEQFF. CDR3 nucleotides: TGTGCCAGCAGCCAGTTGCGGACACACTACAATGAGCAGTTCTTC.